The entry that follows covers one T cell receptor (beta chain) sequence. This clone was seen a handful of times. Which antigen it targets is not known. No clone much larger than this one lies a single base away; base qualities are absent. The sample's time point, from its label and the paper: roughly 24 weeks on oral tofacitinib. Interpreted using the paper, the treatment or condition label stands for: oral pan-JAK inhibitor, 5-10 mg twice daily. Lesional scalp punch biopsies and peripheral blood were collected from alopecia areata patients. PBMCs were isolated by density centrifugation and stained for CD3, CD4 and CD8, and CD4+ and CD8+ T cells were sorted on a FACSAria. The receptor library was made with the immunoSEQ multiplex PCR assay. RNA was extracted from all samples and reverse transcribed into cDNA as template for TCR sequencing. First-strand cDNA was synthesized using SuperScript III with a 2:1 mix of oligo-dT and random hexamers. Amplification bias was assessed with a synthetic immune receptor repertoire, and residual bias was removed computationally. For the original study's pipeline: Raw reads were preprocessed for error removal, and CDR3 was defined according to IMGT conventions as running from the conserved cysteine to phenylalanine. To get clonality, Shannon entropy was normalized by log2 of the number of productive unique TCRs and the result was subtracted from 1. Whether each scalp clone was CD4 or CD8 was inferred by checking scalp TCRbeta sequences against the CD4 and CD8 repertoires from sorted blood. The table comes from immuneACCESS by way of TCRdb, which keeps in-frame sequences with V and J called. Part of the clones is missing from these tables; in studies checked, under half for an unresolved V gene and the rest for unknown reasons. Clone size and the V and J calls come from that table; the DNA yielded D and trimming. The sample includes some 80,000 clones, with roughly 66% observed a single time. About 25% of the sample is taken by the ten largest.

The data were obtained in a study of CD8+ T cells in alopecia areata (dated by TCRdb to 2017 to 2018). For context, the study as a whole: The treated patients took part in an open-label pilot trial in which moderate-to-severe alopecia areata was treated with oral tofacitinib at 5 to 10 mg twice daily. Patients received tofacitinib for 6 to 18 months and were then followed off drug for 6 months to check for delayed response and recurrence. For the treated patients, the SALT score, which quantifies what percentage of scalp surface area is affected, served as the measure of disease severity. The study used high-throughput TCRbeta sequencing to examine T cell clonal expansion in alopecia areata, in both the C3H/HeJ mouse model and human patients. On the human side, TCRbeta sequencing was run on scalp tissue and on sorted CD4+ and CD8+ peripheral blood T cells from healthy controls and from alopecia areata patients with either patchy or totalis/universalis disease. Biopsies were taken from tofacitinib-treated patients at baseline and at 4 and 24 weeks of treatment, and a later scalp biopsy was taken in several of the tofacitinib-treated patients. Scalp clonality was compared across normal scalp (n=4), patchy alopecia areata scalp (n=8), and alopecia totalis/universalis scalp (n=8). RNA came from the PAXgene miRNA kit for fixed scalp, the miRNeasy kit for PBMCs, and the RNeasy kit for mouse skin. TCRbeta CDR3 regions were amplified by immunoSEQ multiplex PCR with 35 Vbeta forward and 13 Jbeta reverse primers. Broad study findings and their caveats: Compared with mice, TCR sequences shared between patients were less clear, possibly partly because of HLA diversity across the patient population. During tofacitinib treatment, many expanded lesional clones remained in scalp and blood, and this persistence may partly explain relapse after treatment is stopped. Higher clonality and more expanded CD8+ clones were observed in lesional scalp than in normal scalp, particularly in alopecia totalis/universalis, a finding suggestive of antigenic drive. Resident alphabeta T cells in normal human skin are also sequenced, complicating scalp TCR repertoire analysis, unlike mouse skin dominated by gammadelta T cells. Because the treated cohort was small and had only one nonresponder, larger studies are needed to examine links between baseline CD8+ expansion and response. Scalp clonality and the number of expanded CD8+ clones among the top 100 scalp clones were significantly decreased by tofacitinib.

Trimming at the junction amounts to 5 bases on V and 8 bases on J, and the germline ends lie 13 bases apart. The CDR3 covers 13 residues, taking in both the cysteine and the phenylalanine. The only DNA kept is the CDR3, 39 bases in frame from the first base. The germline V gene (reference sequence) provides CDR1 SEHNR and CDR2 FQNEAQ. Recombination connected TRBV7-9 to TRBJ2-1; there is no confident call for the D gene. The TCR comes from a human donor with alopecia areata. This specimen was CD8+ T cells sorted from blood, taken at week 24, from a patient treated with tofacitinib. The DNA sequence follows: TGTGCCAGCAGCACAACCCTGCCGCATGAGCAGTTCTTC. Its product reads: CASSTTLPHEQFF. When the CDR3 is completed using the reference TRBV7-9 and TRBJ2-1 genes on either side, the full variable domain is DTGVSQNPRHKITKRGQNVTFRCDPISEHNRLYWYRQTLGQGPEFLTYFQNEAQLEKSRLLSDRFSAERPKGSFSTLEIQRTEQGDSAMYLCASSTTLPHEQFFGPGTRLTVL.